Listed below are T cell receptor beta chains from one sample, sequenced in a study of OX40 agonist ivuxolimab in advanced cancers. Here immunoSEQ multiplex PCR was the method, and the copy in TCRdb shows in-frame clones only, minus some. The table shows 60,000 to 65,000 clones, with around 90% occurring only once. The sequencing used CD4+ or CD8+ T cells sorted from blood, collected in a trial of the OX40 agonist ivuxolimab. Receptor source: an adult with an advanced solid tumor such as melanoma, head and neck, liver or kidney cancer. CDR3s include the opening cysteine and the closing phenylalanine or tryptophan. D genes are given only for firm matches. Size values are once, few and many counts, or a class for expanded clones, and some rows have none.

TRBJ1-1,.,TRBV7-2,.,TGTGCCAGCAGCTTAGGATCCACTGAAGCTTTCTTT,CASSLGSTEAFF
TRBJ2-5,.,TRBV13,.,TGTGCCAGCAGCTTAGGCCGGGTACCCGGGGAGACCCAGTACTTC,CASSLGRVPGETQYF
TRBJ2-7,.,TRBV5-5,.,TGTGCCAGCAGCATGAGCAGGGGAAAGTACGAGCAGTACTTC,CASSMSRGKYEQYF
TRBJ2-7,.,TRBV29-1,TRBD1,TGCAGCGCGACAGGGGGCCTTAGCTCCTACGAGCAGTACTTC,CSATGGLSSYEQYF
TRBJ1-1,.,TRBV7-9,.,TGTGCCAGCAGCTTAGGGGCAGGGCGGAACACTGAAGCTTTCTTT,CASSLGAGRNTEAFF
TRBJ2-2,.,TRBV27,TRBD2,TGTGCCAGCAGTTCTCCCCTCGCGGGAGGGCTAACCGGGGAGCTGTTTTTT,CASSSPLAGGLTGELFF
TRBJ2-3,.,TRBV10-2,.,TGCGCCAGCAGTGACGGAGGGAGCACAGATACGCAGTATTTT,CASSDGGSTDTQYF
TRBJ2-3,.,TRBV4-2,TRBD2,TGTGCCAGCAGCCAAGATCGTATTAGCGGGAATGCAGATACGCAGTATTTT,CASSQDRISGNADTQYF
TRBJ1-5,.,TRBV15,.,TGTGCCACCAGCTATGAACCGGGACTGAATAGCAATCAGCCCCAGCATTTT,CATSYEPGLNSNQPQHF
TRBJ1-5,.,TRBV27,TRBD1,TGTGCCAGCAGTTTAGGAGGGGGCTCGAGGCAGCCCCAGCATTTT,CASSLGGGSRQPQHF
TRBJ2-6,.,TRBV7-9,TRBD2,TGTGCCAGCAGCCCCATGGGGGGGTCCGGGGCCAACGTCCTGACTTTC,CASSPMGGSGANVLTF
TRBJ2-1,.,TRBV4-1,.,TGCGCCAGCAGCCTCACGAGCGGCGCAAACAATGAGCAGTTCTTC,CASSLTSGANNEQFF
TRBJ2-1,.,TRBV5-1,TRBD2,TGCGCCAGCAGCCTGGGACTAGGAGTTCTCCTGTACAATGAGCAGTTCTTC,CASSLGLGVLLYNEQFF
TRBJ2-1,.,TRBV27,TRBD2,TGTGCCAGCAGTCCACCGGGACTAGGAGGGGGTGAGCAGTTCTTC,CASSPPGLGGGEQFF
TRBJ2-7,.,TRBV19,.,TGTGCCAGTAGTATATTTCCGGGACGAGCCTACGAGCAGTACTTC,CASSIFPGRAYEQYF
TRBJ2-7,.,TRBV7-2,TRBD1,TGTGCCAGCAGCCCATGGGGACAGGGGTCCTACGAGCAGTACTTC,CASSPWGQGSYEQYF
TRBJ1-5,.,TRBV6-6,TRBD1,TGTGCCAGCAGTTACTCGGGGACAGGGCATCAGCCCCAGCATTTT,CASSYSGTGHQPQHF
TRBJ2-1,.,TRBV2,.,TGTGCCAGCTCTCAGGGGAGTCAGCAACAATACAATGAGCAGTTCTTC,CASSQGSQQQYNEQFF
TRBJ2-5,.,TRBV28,.,TGTGCCAGCAGCTCCCCACAGGGAAAGGAGACCCAGTACTTC,CASSSPQGKETQYF
TRBJ1-2,.,TRBV27,.,TGTGCCAGCTCCCCCAGTGGAGGTAGCTATGGCTACACCTTC,CASSPSGGSYGYTF
TRBJ1-5,.,TRBV27,TRBD1,TGTGCCAGCAGTCGGACAGGGATCGGACAGCCCCAGCATTTT,CASSRTGIGQPQHF
TRBJ2-7,.,TRBV7-2,TRBD2,TGTGCCAGCAGCTTAGGGGGACTAGTTAAAGGTAACTACGAGCAGTACTTC,CASSLGGLVKGNYEQYF
TRBJ1-1,.,TRBV14,.,TGTGCCAGCAGCCAAGAGGGAGGGGCGACCACTGAAGCTTTCTTT,CASSQEGGATTEAFF
TRBJ2-1,.,TRBV5-4,TRBD2,TGTGCCAGCAGCTTGGAGGGACTAGCGGGATTGAATGAGCAGTTCTTC,CASSLEGLAGLNEQFF
TRBJ2-7,.,TRBV14,TRBD1,TGTGCCAGCAGCCAAGGGACAGGGTCTTCCTACGAGCAGTACTTC,CASSQGTGSSYEQYF
TRBJ2-1,.,TRBV10-1,TRBD2,TGCGCCAGCAGTGAGAAACTAGCGGGTAACTACAATGAGCAGTTCTTC,CASSEKLAGNYNEQFF
TRBJ2-4,.,TRBV27,.,TGTGCCAGCAGTCCCCTCCCCCGGGGGCGCAATCCCAACATTCAGTACTTC,CASSPLPRGRNPNIQYF
TRBJ2-3,.,TRBV14,.,TGTGCCAGCAGCCCGTTTAGGGTTTGGGATACGCAGTATTTT,CASSPFRVWDTQYF
TRBJ2-2,.,TRBV2,.,TGTGCCACCCTGTCCCCGGCGGGACAGAACACCGGGGAGCTGTTTTTT,CATLSPAGQNTGELFF
TRBJ1-2,.,TRBV6-1,TRBD1,TGTGCCAGCAGTTATCAGGGGGCTCGGGATGGCTACACCTTC,CASSYQGARDGYTF
TRBJ1-4,once,TRBV27,TRBD1,TGTGCCAGCAGTTTAGGGACAGAGGGAAAACTGTTTTTT,CASSLGTEGKLFF
TRBJ2-3,once,TRBV27,TRBD2,TGTGCCAGCAGTTTCCGAACTAGCGGGAGCACAGATACGCAGTATTTT,CASSFRTSGSTDTQYF
TRBJ1-5,.,TRBV7-6,.,TGTGCCAGCAGCTCACAGGGAGGCAATCAGCCCCAGCATTTT,CASSSQGGNQPQHF
TRBJ2-2,.,TRBV19,.,TGTGCCAGTAGTATCGTAGCGAACACCGGGGAGCTGTTTTTT,CASSIVANTGELFF
TRBJ2-3,.,TRBV15,.,TGTGCCACACATTCGGCCGTGGATACGCAGTATTTT,CATHSAVDTQYF
TRBJ2-3,.,TRBV5-4,TRBD2,TGTGCCAGCAGCTTGACGGGAGGGTGGTCCTTGGGGGGCACAGATACGCAGTATTTT,CASSLTGGWSLGGTDTQYF
TRBJ2-7,.,TRBV5-1,.,TGCGCCAGCAGCGAATCTACCCTGAGCTCCTACGAGCAGTACTTC,CASSESTLSSYEQYF
TRBJ2-1,.,TRBV9,.,TGTGCCAGCAGTATTGACCGCGGTAGTGAGCAGTTCTTC,CASSIDRGSEQFF
TRBJ2-7,.,TRBV4-3,.,TGCGCCAGCAGCCAAGAGGCCGGGGAAGGCTACGAGCAGTACTTC,CASSQEAGEGYEQYF
TRBJ2-7,.,TRBV11-2,TRBD2,TGTGCCAGCAGCTTAGGTCTTAGGACTAGCGGTGACGAGCAGTACTTC,CASSLGLRTSGDEQYF
TRBJ1-2,.,TRBV27,.,TGTGCCAGCAGTTTAGGGGGGGTGGGAGGCTACACCTTC,CASSLGGVGGYTF
TRBJ2-1,.,TRBV9,TRBD2,TGTGCCAGCAGCCTGGGACTAGCGGGACTTGAGCAGTTCTTC,CASSLGLAGLEQFF
TRBJ2-1,once,TRBV9,TRBD2,TGTGCCAGCAGCACCAGCGGGAGCAATGAGCAGTTCTTC,CASSTSGSNEQFF
TRBJ2-7,.,TRBV7-9,.,TGTGCCAGCAGCGCCAGGGGAACCTACGAGCAGTACTTC,CASSARGTYEQYF
TRBJ2-7,.,TRBV10-1,TRBD2,TGCGCCAGCAGTGAGAACAGCGGGACCGGGTACGAGCAGTACTTC,CASSENSGTGYEQYF
TRBJ1-3,.,TRBV7-6,TRBD1,TGTGCCAGCAGCTTAGGACAGGGGGGAAACACCATATATTTT,CASSLGQGGNTIYF
TRBJ2-7,.,TRBV9,TRBD2,TGTGCCAGCAGCGCTAGCGGGAGAGGCGAGCAGTACTTC,CASSASGRGEQYF
TRBJ2-7,.,TRBV13,TRBD2,TGTGCCAGCAGCCACCATTTGCGGGAGAGCTCCTACGAGCAGTACTTC,CASSHHLRESSYEQYF